The present TCR beta chain was sequenced within a study of HIV-infected children after antiretroviral therapy interruption. The wider study: Weeks 0, 48 and 150 were sampled under continuous treatment. Study results and caveats: Some non-naive CD45RA+ T cells might be present among sorted naive cells. Naive CD4+ CDR3 sharing between time points fell after interruption began.

Treatment: PENTA 11 planned treatment interruption arm or continuous ART arm. The CDR3 is 11 amino acids. Germline CDR1 reads GTSNPN; CDR2 reads SVGIG (reference sequence). V lost 0 bases and J 10 bases, leaving 4 bases between the germline ends. A 3' RACE protocol on RNA, with unique molecular identifiers, produced the TCR library. TCRdb analysed the 3' RACE reads with MiXCR anew, one entry per CDR3 protein. The table records about 89,000 distinct CDR3 sequences, about 7% of them present only once. A note on this clonotype: What it recognizes is unknown.

This clonotype was obtained from a pool of human donors with HIV. The V gene is TRBV30, the J gene TRBJ2-6; the D is unclear. Source: CD45RA+ CD4+ T cells from PBMCs, pooled from several time points, taken from a donor given antiretroviral therapy, either interrupted or continuous. Subset given: naive CD4+ CD45RA+ CD45RO- T cells. The CDR3 DNA reads TGTGCCTGGAGTGTATTTAACGTCCTGACTTTC. This sequence encodes CAWSVFNVLTF.